Sequencing of this T cell receptor (beta chain) was carried out in a study of CDR3 diversity in severe acne. Each CDR3 protein is one row after TCRdb ran MiXCR on the PCR reads. The table records more than 70,000 distinct CDR3 sequences, about 48% of them present only once. Germline lookup yields CDR1 MGHDK and CDR2 SYGVNS. CDR3 length equals 13 residues. Deletions cut 4 bases from V and 8 bases from J, with 12 bases between. The chain links TRBV25-1 to TRBJ2-1; D tentatively reads TRBD1 or TRBD2 (5 bases each). Sequenced input: blood. This TCR was recovered from a male donor in good health, serving as a control. CDR3 sequence: CASSVVGTYEQFF. CDR3 coding DNA: TGTGCCAGCAGTGTGGTCGGGACCTATGAGCAGTTCTTC.